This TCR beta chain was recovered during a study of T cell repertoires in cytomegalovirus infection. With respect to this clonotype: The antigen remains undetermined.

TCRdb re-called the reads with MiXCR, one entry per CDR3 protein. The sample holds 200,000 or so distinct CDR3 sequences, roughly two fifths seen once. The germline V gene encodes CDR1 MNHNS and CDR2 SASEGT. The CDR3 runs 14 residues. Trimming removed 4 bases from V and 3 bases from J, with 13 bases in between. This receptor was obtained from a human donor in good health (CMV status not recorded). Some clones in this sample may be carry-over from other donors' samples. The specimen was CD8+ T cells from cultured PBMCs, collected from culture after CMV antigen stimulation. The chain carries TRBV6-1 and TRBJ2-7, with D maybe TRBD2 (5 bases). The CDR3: CASSGDTDFYEQYF. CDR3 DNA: TGTGCCAGCAGTGGTGACACGGACTTCTACGAGCAGTACTTC.